A selection of T cell receptor beta chains follows, all from one sample in a study of T cells in Graves' hyperthyroidism and ophthalmopathy. MiXCR was run by TCRdb on the multiplex PCR reads, yielding one entry per CDR3 protein. The table has around 300,000 distinct CDR3 sequences, approximately 26% seen once. Sequencing input: blood. Receptors were obtained from a middle-aged man with Graves' hyperthyroidism that later progressed to Graves' ophthalmopathy. Each CDR3 is given with its conserved first and last residue. The D gene is left open where the match is weak. Part of the rows lack a size; the others show once, few, many or a class for expanded clones.

TRBD2	TRBV7-2	TRBJ2-2	-	CASRTSGREAGELFF	TGTGCCAGCAGGACCAGCGGGAGGGAGGCCGGGGAGCTGTTTTTT
-	TRBV10-3	TRBJ2-2	medium-sized	CAITTSQGLNTGELFF	TGTGCCATCACTACATCTCAGGGACTGAACACCGGGGAGCTGTTTTTT
-	TRBV30	TRBJ1-5	many	CAWSVGRKGNQPQHF	TGTGCCTGGAGCGTCGGACGGAAGGGCAATCAGCCCCAGCATTTT
TRBD2	TRBV6-5	TRBJ2-7	many	CASRAGLAYYEQYF	TGTGCCAGCAGGGCGGGACTAGCGTACTACGAGCAGTACTTC
-	TRBV3-1	TRBJ1-1	many	CASSQQAGNQAFF	TGTGCCAGCAGCCAACAAGCAGGGAATCAAGCTTTCTTT
TRBD1	TRBV19	TRBJ1-2	-	CASSRQGVFYGYTF	TGTGCCAGTAGTAGACAGGGCGTTTTCTATGGCTACACCTTC
-	TRBV12-3/TRBV12-4	TRBJ2-3	-	CASSWDPATDTQYF	TGTGCCAGCAGTTGGGACCCAGCCACAGATACGCAGTATTTT
-	TRBV29-1	TRBJ2-7	many	CSVVAGSYEQYF	TGCAGCGTTGTGGCAGGTTCCTACGAGCAGTACTTC
TRBD1	TRBV6-5	TRBJ2-7	many	CASSYGTGTYEQYF	TGTGCCAGCAGTTACGGGACAGGAACCTACGAGCAGTACTTC
TRBD1	TRBV20-1	TRBJ1-1	many	CSARGQNF	TGCAGTGCGAGGGGACAGAACTTT
-	TRBV20-1	TRBJ1-1	many	CSAKEGVRTEAFF	TGCAGTGCTAAGGAAGGGGTGAGGACTGAAGCTTTCTTT
-	TRBV10-2	TRBJ1-2	many	CASSEGQGGGYTF	TGCGCCAGCAGTGAGGGTCAGGGAGGAGGCTACACCTTC
-	TRBV20-1	TRBJ2-7	many	CSAELGETRAYEQYF	TGCAGTGCCGAACTTGGCGAGACTAGAGCCTACGAGCAGTACTTC